One and the same sample provided the 19 T cell receptor beta chains below, sequenced in a study of cytomegalovirus exposure and HLA in healthy donors (dated by TCRdb to the late 2010s). The library was built by means of the immunoSEQ multiplex PCR assay. For the multiplex PCR, a mixture combining 60 forward primers for TCR Vbeta segments and 13 reverse primers for TCR Jbeta segments was used. TCRdb took over this immuneACCESS table, retaining in-frame rearrangements with V and J assigned. Such tables are incomplete; in checked studies, under half of the missing clones stem from an unresolved V gene, and the remainder is unexplained. The sample's table lists a count of 130,000 to 150,000 clones. Of the sample, under 2% is held by the ten largest clones. Input material: PBMCs. These TCRs come from a woman in her forties or fifties in good health and CMV-seronegative.

V and J are TRBV9 and TRBJ2-7; D may be TRBD1 (6 bases). The CDR3 runs to 15 residues. Trimming left V 0 bases short and J 2 bases short, with 12 bases between. Looked up from germline, CDR1 is SGDLS and CDR2 is YYNGEE. The CDR3 DNA is TGTGCCAGCAGCGTAGACCCCTCAGGGGCCTACGAGCAGTACTTC. Its protein is CASSVDPSGAYEQYF.

The chain couples TRBV9 to TRBJ1-5; 8 bases are shared with TRBD1. Trimming at V came to 3 bases and at J to 3 bases, leaving 8 bases not matched to a gene. Germline assignment: CDR1 SGDLS and CDR2 YYNGEE. The CDR3 covers 16 residues. This CDR3 is CASSDQGQATNQPQHF. Written as DNA, the CDR3 is TGTGCCAGCAGCGACCAGGGACAGGCAACCAATCAGCCCCAGCATTTT.

The chain joins TRBV20-1 to TRBJ2-7; 10 bases align to TRBD2. The trim removed 5 bases at V and 7 bases at J, leaving 2 bases unmatched. The CDR3 has 11 residues. Per germline, CDR1 DFQATT and CDR2 SNEGSKA (reference sequence). This CDR3 reads CSALGLAEQYF. The CDR3 bases are TGCAGTGCTTTGGGACTAGCGGAGCAGTACTTC.

The CDR3 DNA reads as TGCGCCAGCAGCTTTGCGGGGACCGGCCAAGAGACCCAGTACTTC. Translating gives CASSFAGTGQETQYF. This chain connects TRBV5-1 to TRBJ2-5, with D possibly being TRBD2 (6 bases). Germline loops: CDR1 SGHRS, CDR2 YFSETQ. CDR3 length: 15 residues. Trimming removed 2 bases at V and 1 base at J, with 12 bases between.

The chain combines TRBV5-1 with TRBJ2-3; D gene ambiguous. Looked up from germline, CDR1 is SGHRS and CDR2 is YFSETQ. Trimming shortened V by 6 bases and J by 0 bases, and 11 bases separated the two germline ends. The CDR3 covers 14 residues. The CDR3 DNA sequence: TGCGCCAGCATGGTACAGTCTAGCACAGATACGCAGTATTTT. As protein: CASMVQSSTDTQYF.

The V and J genes are TRBV30 and TRBJ2-3, with 9 bases that match TRBD2. Germline CDR1 GTSNPN, CDR2 SVGIG (reference sequence). The CDR3 runs 15 residues. Trimming at V came to 4 bases and at J to 0 bases, leaving 5 bases not matched to a gene. CDR3 bases: TGTGCCTGGACCCTTGGACTAGCGAGCACAGATACGCAGTATTTT. It translates to CAWTLGLASTDTQYF.

The V call is TRBV15, the J call TRBJ2-3, with a tentative D call TRBD2 (5 bases). CDR1 LNHNV and CDR2 YYDKDF come from the germline V gene (reference sequence). The CDR3 loop spans 14 amino acids. V lost 3 bases, J lost 1 base, and 8 bases lay in between. DNA of the CDR3: TGTGCCACCAGCAGTTGGGGAGGCACAGATACGCAGTATTTT. Its translation is CATSSWGGTDTQYF.

The chain employs TRBV5-1 and TRBJ1-4; D is undetermined. Between the trimmed V and J ends, which lost 2 bases and 4 bases, there was a span of 15 bases. The CDR3 has 16 residues. Germline V lookup: CDR1 SGHRS, CDR2 YFSETQ. The CDR3 loop reads CASSLTGPSYNEKLFF. In nucleotides, the CDR3 is TGCGCCAGCAGCTTAACGGGTCCGAGTTATAATGAAAAACTGTTTTTT.

The rearrangement links TRBV19 to TRBJ1-2, with D possibly being TRBD1 (5 bases). The CDR3 totals 11 residues. V lost 4 bases to trimming and J lost 8 bases, with 8 bases between them. CDR1 LNHDA and CDR2 SQIVND come from the germline V gene (reference sequence). The CDR3: CASSTGWGYTF. The DNA of the CDR3 is TGTGCCAGTAGTACAGGGTGGGGCTACACCTTC.

V usage is TRBV5-1 and J usage is TRBJ2-3, with 9 bases aligning to TRBD2. Germline values: CDR1 SGHRS, CDR2 YFSETQ. The CDR3 totals 17 residues. V dropped 0 bases and J dropped 7; count of bases not matched to a gene: 12. The CDR3 nucleotides are TGCGCCAGCAGCTTGGCCCCGGGACTAGCCGCGGCTTATACGCAGTATTTT. It translates to CASSLAPGLAAAYTQYF.

The chain is built from TRBV6-5 and TRBJ2-4; TRBD1 agrees at 7 bases. The CDR3 is made up of 14 amino acids. From germline, CDR1 is MNHEY and CDR2 SVGAGI. The J segment lost 4 bases and the V segment lost 5 bases, leaving 5 bases of the junction unmatched. The CDR3 DNA follows: TGTGCCAGCAGTCTCGGGACAGCGAAAAACATTCAGTACTTC. Amino acids: CASSLGTAKNIQYF.

The rearrangement joins TRBV28 to TRBJ1-5; 9 nucleotides match TRBD1. Germline loops: CDR1 MDHEN, CDR2 SYDVKM. V shed 9 bases and J 0 bases; nucleotides not matched to a gene: 6. The CDR3 contains 15 residues. The CDR3 loop is CASGQGTGSNQPQHF. The CDR3 region has the DNA TGTGCCAGTGGACAGGGGACGGGTAGCAATCAGCCCCAGCATTTT.

The chain recombines TRBV19 with TRBJ2-3, with a tentative D call TRBD2 (6 bases). V dropped 6 bases and J dropped 6 bases, with 19 bases sitting between them. The CDR3 sequence is 15 residues long. Germline CDR1 is LNHDA and CDR2 is SQIVND (reference sequence). CDR3 nucleotides: TGTGCCAGTAGCCCGGGGGTTTTGGTTGAGGATACGCAGTATTTT. Protein sequence: CASSPGVLVEDTQYF.

The V call is TRBV5-1, the J call TRBJ1-5; perhaps TRBD1 as D (6 bases). The V gene's germline CDR1 is SGHRS and CDR2 YFSETQ. V lost 4 bases and J 7 bases, leaving 12 bases between the germline ends. The CDR3 is 13 residues long. Written as DNA, the CDR3 is TGCGCCAGCAGCCCAGGGGACGGCCAGCCCCAGCATTTT. It translates to CASSPGDGQPQHF.

The V gene is TRBV12-5, the J gene TRBJ2-2; 8 nucleotides line up with TRBD1. Germline loops: CDR1 LGHNT, CDR2 FRNRAP. V lost 0 bases, J lost 4 bases, and 1 base stayed unmatched. The CDR3 loop spans 15 amino acids. The CDR3 is CASGLVQGGTGELFF. Here the CDR3 DNA reads TGTGCTAGTGGTTTGGTACAGGGGGGCACCGGGGAGCTGTTTTTT.

J is TRBJ2-3 and V is TRBV30, with D possibly matching TRBD1 (6 bases). The V gene's germline CDR1 is GTSNPN and CDR2 SVGIG (reference sequence). The CDR3 has 14 residues. V lost 5 bases and J lost 6, with 18 bases in between. The CDR3 protein is CAWQGSKFSDTQYF. CDR3 nucleotides: TGTGCCTGGCAGGGGTCGAAATTCTCGGATACGCAGTATTTT.

The rearrangement uses TRBV10-3 and TRBJ2-3, with 8 bases matching TRBD2. This CDR3 comprises 17 residues. The V gene end was trimmed by 4 bases and the J gene end by 0 bases; junction bases not matched to a gene: 9. Germline lookup yields CDR1 ENHRY and CDR2 SYGVKD. CDR3 protein: CAISAQASGYSTDTQYF. The CDR3 nucleotides are TGTGCCATCAGTGCTCAGGCTAGCGGGTACAGCACAGATACGCAGTATTTT.

The genes are TRBV11-2 and TRBJ2-2, with 11 bases matching TRBD2. The CDR3 is 14 amino acids. J was trimmed by 6 bases and V by 3 bases; bases with no gene match: 0. CDR1 is SGHAT, CDR2 FQNNGV, per germline. The CDR3 DNA sequence: TGTGCCAGCAGCTTTAGCGGGGGGGCCGGGGAGCTGTTTTTT. Translated, it gives CASSFSGGAGELFF.

The rearrangement uses TRBV30 and TRBJ2-1; D might be TRBD1 (5 bases). CDR1 and CDR2 (germline): GTSNPN, SVGIG (reference sequence). This CDR3 is 13 amino acids long. With 1 base removed from V and 3 bases from J, the gap between germline ends came to 7 bases. In DNA form, the CDR3 reads TGTGCCTGGAGTGGGCAGGGCTACAATGAGCAGTTCTTC. This gives the protein CAWSGQGYNEQFF.